The 3 T cell receptor beta chains below were found in one sample sequenced in a study of T-cell reconstitution after alpha-beta-depleted transplantation in children. TCRbeta library preparation incorporated unique molecular identifiers. Each CDR3 protein gets one entry after TCRdb re-called the PCR reads with MiXCR. Altogether hundreds of thousands of distinct CDR3 sequences are present, 13% being singletons, with the ten largest covering about 2.2%. The sample in question was PBMCs, mostly from graft donor cells, obtained 360 days after TCRalphabeta/CD19-depleted stem cell transplant. These receptors were taken from a male patient aged 10 to 17 who had a stem cell transplant for acute myeloid leukemia, so the T cells may come from the graft donor.

This clonotype occurred a few times. This sequence joins TRBV6-2 or TRBV6-3 and TRBJ2-7, with D possibly TRBD2 on 5 matching bases. Germline CDR1 reads MNHEY; CDR2 reads SVGEGT. Trimming shortened V by 6 bases and J by 5 bases, and 17 bases separated the two germline ends. The CDR3 totals 14 residues. This chain's CDR3 is CASRQDGVRHEQYF. The CDR3 bases are TGTGCCAGCAGGCAAGACGGGGTCCGTCACGAGCAGTACTTC.

This clonotype was observed many times. The chain uses TRBV29-1 and TRBJ2-7; tentative D call: TRBD1 (6 bases). CDR1 and CDR2 from the germline V gene are SQVTM and ANQGSEA. Deletions cut 7 bases from V and 4 bases from J, with 17 bases between. The CDR3 consists of 13 residues. CDR3 in amino acids: CSALWGQRYEQYF. The CDR3 bases are TGCAGCGCTCTTTGGGGACAACGATACGAGCAGTACTTC.

The chain recombines TRBV2 with TRBJ2-3; 12 bases map to TRBD1. In germline, CDR1 is SNHLY, CDR2 FYNNEI. This CDR3 is built from 15 residues. V trimming: 7 bases; J trimming: 4 bases; junction bases outside the gene matches: 6. The CDR3 region is CASTHGDRGPDTQYF. CDR3 in DNA: TGTGCCAGCACCCATGGGGACAGGGGGCCAGATACGCAGTATTTT.